A selection of T cell receptor beta chains follows, all from one sample in a study of T cells after yellow fever vaccination. TCRdb reprocessed the 5' RACE reads via MiXCR and lists one record per CDR3 protein. The table includes about 340,000 distinct CDR3 sequences, about 12% detected once. The sample was CD4+ T cells sorted from PBMCs, taken 15 days after the yellow fever booster vaccination. The origin of the receptors is a man between 18 and 35 years old who received the YFV17D yellow fever vaccine. The CDR3 runs from the conserved cysteine through the conserved F or W. A D gene is named only where the DNA matches it firmly. A row's size may be missing; if present it is once, few, many or a size class.

CDR3nt,CDR3aa,j_gene,len,d_gene,abundance,v_gene
TGTGCCAGCAGTTGGGCCGGGGATACGCAGTATTTT,CASSWAGDTQYF,TRBJ2-3,12,.,.,TRBV6-2/TRBV6-3
TGCGCCAGCAGCTTGGAGGTCAGGGGCTATGGCTACACCTTC,CASSLEVRGYGYTF,TRBJ1-2,14,.,few,TRBV5-1
TGTGCCAGCTCACCCCTACAGATTCTGTATGGCTACACCTTC,CASSPLQILYGYTF,TRBJ1-2,14,.,few,TRBV18
TGTGCCAGCAGTTTAGTAACAGGGGGCTGGAACACTGAAGCTTTCTTT,CASSLVTGGWNTEAFF,TRBJ1-1,16,TRBD1,many,TRBV12-3/TRBV12-4
TGCGCCAGCAGCTCGGGACAGGTCTATGGCTACACCTTC,CASSSGQVYGYTF,TRBJ1-2,13,TRBD1,.,TRBV5-1
TGTGCCAGCAGCGCAAGGACAGGGGAAGAAGAGACCCAGTACTTC,CASSARTGEEETQYF,TRBJ2-5,15,TRBD1,few,TRBV7-2
TGTGCCAGCAGCTTAGTTTCGGCTAGTGAGCAGTTCTTC,CASSLVSASEQFF,TRBJ2-1,13,.,.,TRBV7-6
TGTGCCAGCAGCCCTCCTTCAAACACTGAAGCTTTCTTT,CASSPPSNTEAFF,TRBJ1-1,13,.,few,TRBV7-2
TGTGCCAGCAGCGTAGACGGGGCGGGAAACACCATATATTTT,CASSVDGAGNTIYF,TRBJ1-3,14,.,many,TRBV9
TGTGCCAGCAGCAGCTCGACAGGGGGAGTTCGTGTCTATGGCTACACCTTC,CASSSSTGGVRVYGYTF,TRBJ1-2,17,TRBD1,few,TRBV7-9
TGTGCCAGCAGCTCCAACCGGGACAGTTCCTATGGCTACACCTTC,CASSSNRDSSYGYTF,TRBJ1-2,15,TRBD1,.,TRBV11-2
TGTGCCAGCAGTACCGGGACAGGGAATACGAACACCGGGGAGCTGTTTTTT,CASSTGTGNTNTGELFF,TRBJ2-2,17,TRBD1,few,TRBV12-3/TRBV12-4
TGTGCCAGCAGTTTACCAGGGAGTATTTACGAGCAGTACTTC,CASSLPGSIYEQYF,TRBJ2-7,14,.,.,TRBV28
TGTGCCAGCACCTCGGGAGGGTACACTGAAGCTTTCTTT,CASTSGGYTEAFF,TRBJ1-1,13,.,.,TRBV2
TGTGCCAGCAGTCCTCGGGAGGCGGGGGCGCCCGTTGGCTACACCTTC,CASSPREAGAPVGYTF,TRBJ1-2,16,.,.,TRBV27
TGTGCCAGCAGCTTAAGAGACAGGGCGGAGACCCAGTACTTC,CASSLRDRAETQYF,TRBJ2-5,14,TRBD1,few,TRBV7-8
TGTGCCAGCAGCTTAGGGGTAGGGACGAACACTGAAGCTTTCTTT,CASSLGVGTNTEAFF,TRBJ1-1,15,.,.,TRBV5-4
TGCGCCAGCAGCTCCACCCGAGATACGCAGTATTTT,CASSSTRDTQYF,TRBJ2-3,12,.,few,TRBV5-1
TGTGCCACCAGCAGTCCAGACCACTATGGCTACACCTTC,CATSSPDHYGYTF,TRBJ1-2,13,.,few,TRBV15
TGTGCCAGCAGTGGAGATTACAGGGCCGAGCAGTACTTC,CASSGDYRAEQYF,TRBJ2-7,13,.,many,TRBV25-1
TGTGCCACCAGCAGAGGGGGGGCCCGCTACGAGCAGTACTTC,CATSRGGARYEQYF,TRBJ2-7,14,.,.,TRBV15
TGTGCCAGCAGTTTAAGTGGGACTAGCGGATCCTACAATGAGCAGTTCTTC,CASSLSGTSGSYNEQFF,TRBJ2-1,17,TRBD2,few,TRBV12-3/TRBV12-4
TGTGCCAGCAGTTTCACGGGGTCCGATACGCAGTATTTT,CASSFTGSDTQYF,TRBJ2-3,13,.,.,TRBV12-3/TRBV12-4
TGCAGCGTTGATACCACGTTCCATGGCTACACCTTC,CSVDTTFHGYTF,TRBJ1-2,12,.,.,TRBV29-1
TGTGCCAGCTCGACCCACTCGACAGGGGTGAGGTCGAACACCGGGGAGCTGTTTTTT,CASSTHSTGVRSNTGELFF,TRBJ2-2,19,TRBD1,few,TRBV6-1
TGTGCCAGCACTGGGACTGCCTCCTACAATGAGCAGTTCTTC,CASTGTASYNEQFF,TRBJ2-1,14,.,few,TRBV2
TGTGCCAGCAGCCCCGACCGAAAGCAGTTCTTC,CASSPDRKQFF,TRBJ2-1,11,.,.,TRBV13
TGTGCCAGCAGAGAGACAGAGGGCTATGGCTACACCTTC,CASRETEGYGYTF,TRBJ1-2,13,.,.,TRBV6-1
TGTGCCAGCAGCCGACAGGGAATCCCAAACACAGATACGCAGTATTTT,CASSRQGIPNTDTQYF,TRBJ2-3,16,TRBD1,.,TRBV3-1
TGTGCCAGCAGTCGGGAGCGCACAGATACGCAGTATTTT,CASSRERTDTQYF,TRBJ2-3,13,.,many,TRBV9
TGCAGTGCTAGAGACCAGGACGACTTCGCGAACACCGGGGAGCTGTTTTTT,CSARDQDDFANTGELFF,TRBJ2-2,17,.,few,TRBV20-1
TGTGCCAGCACCCCGTATGAGCTCGATACGCAGTATTTT,CASTPYELDTQYF,TRBJ2-3,13,.,.,TRBV12-3/TRBV12-4
TGCGCCAGCAGCTTGGGGACAGGGAGGAAGACCCAGTACTTC,CASSLGTGRKTQYF,TRBJ2-5,14,TRBD1,.,TRBV5-1
TGTGCCAGCAGTGGGCTTGGGGGAACGCCGGTCGGGACCCAGTACTTC,CASSGLGGTPVGTQYF,TRBJ2-5,16,.,.,TRBV7-8
TGTGCCAGCACCCGGGACAGGGAAAAACTGTTTTTT,CASTRDREKLFF,TRBJ1-4,12,TRBD1,.,TRBV28
TGTGCCAGCAGTGCGGGACAGAATAATTCACCCCTCCACTTT,CASSAGQNNSPLHF,TRBJ1-6,14,TRBD1,.,TRBV25-1
TGTGCCAGCACCCCCCGACGAAGGTCCAAAGCTTTCTTT,CASTPRRRSKAFF,TRBJ1-1,13,.,many,TRBV12-3/TRBV12-4
TGTGCCAGCAGCTTCGGACGGGCGGAGGGGAACACTGAAGCTTTCTTT,CASSFGRAEGNTEAFF,TRBJ1-1,16,.,.,TRBV5-4
TGTGCCAGCAGCCCCGACGTAACATATGGCTACACCTTC,CASSPDVTYGYTF,TRBJ1-2,13,.,many,TRBV7-9
TGTGCCAGCAGACCTGGGGATAGCGGGGGCTATGAGCAGTTCTTC,CASRPGDSGGYEQFF,TRBJ2-1,15,TRBD2,.,TRBV6-5
TGCAGCGTTGCTTCCCAGGGGGCGGCTAATGAAAAACTGTTTTTT,CSVASQGAANEKLFF,TRBJ1-4,15,TRBD1,.,TRBV29-1
TGTGCCAGCAGCTTACGACAGTACAATGAAAAACTGTTTTTT,CASSLRQYNEKLFF,TRBJ1-4,14,.,.,TRBV7-2
TGTGCCAGCAGCAGGGGCCGCGGTCCGGGGACCCAGTACTTC,CASSRGRGPGTQYF,TRBJ2-5,14,.,.,TRBV5-6
TGTGCCAGCAGCCGTTGGCATGGCAGGGCCCCCAATGAGCAGTTCTTC,CASSRWHGRAPNEQFF,TRBJ2-1,16,.,few,TRBV6-5
TGCAGTGCCTGGGGGCCTAATGAAAAACTGTTTTTT,CSAWGPNEKLFF,TRBJ1-4,12,.,.,TRBV20-1
TGTGCCAGCAGCTTAGTAACGGGTAGCAAAGGGGCCAACGTCCTGACTTTC,CASSLVTGSKGANVLTF,TRBJ2-6,17,.,.,TRBV7-2
TGTGCCATCTCACCCGGGAGCAACACTGAAGCTTTCTTT,CAISPGSNTEAFF,TRBJ1-1,13,.,.,TRBV10-3
TGTGCCAGCAGCCCGGGACAGTCGGGGGAGGGTGAGCAGTTCTTC,CASSPGQSGEGEQFF,TRBJ2-1,15,.,few,TRBV3-1